Listed here is a single T cell receptor (beta chain). V gave up 0 bases and J gave up 2 bases; unmatched junction bases: 5. There are 15 residues in the CDR3. CDR1 SGHRS and CDR2 YFSETQ come from the germline V gene. The data were obtained in a study of early T cells in non-severe SARS-CoV-2 infection. In the library, individual cDNA molecules carried attached unique molecular identifiers. One entry per CDR3 protein results from TCRdb running MiXCR on the 5' RACE reads. The sample holds 80,000 to 100,000 distinct CDR3 sequences; roughly an eighth are singletons and the top ten take under 8%. What was sequenced was whole blood. The TCR originated in an adult who was a healthcare worker with PCR-confirmed SARS-CoV-2 infection or an uninfected control (not recorded which). This chain links TRBV5-1 with TRBJ2-7, with 7 bases that match TRBD2. The CDR3 loop reads CASSLEIGLAYEQYF. CDR3 DNA: TGCGCCAGCAGCTTGGAGATCGGACTAGCCTACGAGCAGTACTTC. Full variable domain (rest looked up from reference TRBV5-1 and TRBJ2-7): KAGVTQTPRYLIKTRGQQVTLSCSPISGHRSVSWYQQTPGQGLQFLFEYFSETQRNKGNFPGRFSGRQFSNSRSEMNVSTLELGDSALYLCASSLEIGLAYEQYFGPGTRLTVT.